The 15 T cell receptor beta chains reported below all come from one sample, sequenced in a study of T and B cells in COVID-19 patients. Blood genomic DNA input for TRB amplification was 250-500 ng. BIOMED2 TRB-A/B primer pools were used in multiplex TRB PCR. TCRdb called the multiplex PCR reads again in MiXCR, with one record for every CDR3 protein. The data contain about 10,000 distinct CDR3 sequences, over 25% of them seen just once; the ten biggest clones take up around 29%. Sequences were obtained from blood. These receptor sequences come from a human donor who had recovered from COVID-19.

By proportion, this clonotype is medium-sized (0.01 to 0.1%). V and J are TRBV19 and TRBJ1-1, with a weak D call TRBD1 (5 bases). There are 15 residues in the CDR3. The germline CDR1 and CDR2 sequences are LNHDA and SQIVND (reference sequence). Trimming took off 1 base at V and 6 bases at J, with 15 bases between the two ends. The CDR3 spells CASSIVGGGVAEAFF. The CDR3 region has the DNA TGTGCCAGTAGTATAGTGGGGGGAGGAGTTGCTGAAGCTTTCTTT.

This clonotype was seen a handful of times. The chain uses TRBV5-1 and TRBJ2-1, with 10 bases matching TRBD2. With V trimmed by 1 base and J by 9 bases, 7 bases remained unmatched. The germline V gene has CDR1 SGHRS and CDR2 YFSETQ. The CDR3 has 15 amino acids. The CDR3 region is CASSLSKREGSEQFF. In DNA, the CDR3 is TGCGCCAGCAGCTTGTCTAAGCGGGAGGGCAGTGAGCAGTTCTTC.

This clonotype was counted ten times or more. This chain connects TRBV6-5 to TRBJ1-6; D gene uncertain. The CDR3 runs 11 residues. Germline CDR1 is MNHEY and CDR2 is SVGAGI. The V end lost 6 bases, the J end lost 13 bases, and 10 bases lay between the germline ends. In DNA, the CDR3 is TGTGCCAGCAGGGCAGGAGGGCCCCTCCACTTT. Translation: CASRAGGPLHF.

Of note for this clonotype: Being one base from a much bigger clone, this may be a read error. The rearrangement links TRBV29-1 to TRBJ2-5; 7 nucleotides match TRBD2. The CDR3 length is 14 residues. CDR1 and CDR2 (germline): SQVTM, ANQGSEA. This chain's CDR3 is CSVLWGGEGETQHF. CDR3 coding DNA: TGCAGCGTTCTCTGGGGCGGGGAGGGTGAGACCCAGCACTTC.

This clonotype is medium-sized. This sequence joins TRBV19 and TRBJ1-3; 7 nucleotides line up with TRBD1. Germline lookup yields CDR1 LNHDA and CDR2 SQIVND (reference sequence). The CDR3 spans 14 residues. The V and J ends lost 5 bases and 4 bases, in that order; junction bases with no gene match: 5. CDR3: CASSLTGVGNTIYF. CDR3 DNA sequence: TGTGCCAGTAGTCTCACAGGGGTCGGAAACACCATATATTTT.

This clonotype was observed a few times. J is TRBJ2-2 and V is TRBV6-2 or TRBV6-3, with TRBD1 as a possible D gene (6 bases). This CDR3 comprises 16 residues. V was clipped by 2 bases and J by 1 base, with 11 bases between them. The germline gives CDR1 MNHEY, CDR2 SVGEGT. CDR3 in amino acids: CASSYGTQENTGELFF. CDR3 nucleotide sequence: TGTGCCAGCAGTTACGGGACACAAGAGAACACCGGGGAGCTGTTTTTT.

Judged by abundance, this clonotype is medium-sized. This sequence joins TRBV12-3 or TRBV12-4 and TRBJ2-1; TRBD2 is a possible D gene (6 bases). Trimming took 3 bases from V and 6 from J, leaving 12 bases between them. The CDR3 has 14 residues. The CDR3 sequence: CASSLGGALNEQFF. The CDR3 DNA reads TGTGCCAGCAGTTTGGGCGGGGCCCTCAATGAGCAGTTCTTC.

The CDR3 is CASSLVRGQAAYGYTF. The DNA for the CDR3 is TGTGCCAGCAGCTTAGTGCGGGGGCAGGCGGCGTATGGCTACACCTTC. The chain links TRBV7-9 to TRBJ1-2; perhaps TRBD1 as D (6 bases). V shed 1 base and J shed 5 bases, with 17 bases lying between them. CDR1 and CDR2 (germline): SEHNR, FQNEAQ (reference sequence). This CDR3 is built from 16 residues.

This CDR3 is CASSIGQGAINEQFF. CDR3 sequence (DNA): TGTGCCAGTAGTATCGGACAGGGGGCTATCAATGAGCAGTTCTTC. This chain uses TRBV19 with TRBJ2-1; 11 nucleotides line up with TRBD1. The junction had 4 bases not matched to a gene; V was cut back by 3 bases and J by 6 bases. Germline assignment: CDR1 LNHDA and CDR2 SQIVND (reference sequence). This CDR3 is built from 15 residues. The variable domain in full, with the rest retrieved from reference TRBV19 and TRBJ2-1, is DGGITQSPKYLFRKEGQNVTLSCEQNLNHDAMYWYRQDPGQGLRLIYYSQIVNDFQKGDIAEGYSVSREKKESFPLTVTSAQKNPTAFYLCASSIGQGAINEQFFGPGTRLTVL.

In its sample, this clonotype is medium-sized (0.01 to 0.1%). The rearrangement uses TRBV13 and TRBJ2-1; 11 nucleotides line up with TRBD2. With 6 bases clipped from V and 6 bases from J, the junction kept 7 bases outside the gene matches. Germline CDR1 is PRHDT and CDR2 is FYEKMQ (reference sequence). There are 15 residues in the CDR3. The CDR3 protein is CASRRLAGPINEQFF. In DNA form, the CDR3 reads TGTGCCAGCAGAAGACTAGCGGGGCCGATCAATGAGCAGTTCTTC. Drawing the rest from reference TRBV13 and TRBJ2-1, the complete variable domain is AAGVIQSPRHLIKEKRETATLKCYPIPRHDTVYWYQQGPGQDPQFLISFYEKMQSDKGSIPDRFSAQQFSDYHSELNMSSLELGDSALYFCASRRLAGPINEQFFGPGTRLTVL.

The V gene is TRBV6-1, the J gene TRBJ2-1; TRBD1 aligns across 8 bases. Germline CDR1 is MNHNS and CDR2 is SASEGT. V dropped 8 bases and J dropped 7; count of bases not matched to a gene: 10. The CDR3 is 14 amino acids. CDR3: CASRRGQVGNEQFF. The CDR3 bases are TGTGCCAGCCGGCGGGGACAGGTTGGTAATGAGCAGTTCTTC.

This clonotype is medium-sized. V and J are TRBV12-3 or TRBV12-4 and TRBJ2-2, with D tentatively TRBD1 (5 bases). V was trimmed by 1 base and J by 5 bases, leaving 11 bases between them. The CDR3 loop spans 15 amino acids. CDR3 residues: CASSLGGPRTGELFF. CDR3 nucleotides: TGTGCCAGCAGTTTAGGGGGCCCGAGGACCGGGGAGCTGTTTTTT.

Relative to its sample, this clonotype is medium-sized. The chain employs TRBV19 and TRBJ1-5, with D possibly matching TRBD1 (5 bases). CDR1 LNHDA and CDR2 SQIVND come from the germline V gene (reference sequence). The CDR3 is 13 residues long. V lost 8 bases, J lost 0 bases, and 8 bases lay in between. The CDR3 DNA is TGTGCCAGTGGGACGGCTAGCAATCAGCCCCAGCATTTT. Protein: CASGTASNQPQHF. The full variable domain, with the rest looked up from reference TRBV19 and TRBJ1-5, is DGGITQSPKYLFRKEGQNVTLSCEQNLNHDAMYWYRQDPGQGLRLIYYSQIVNDFQKGDIAEGYSVSREKKESFPLTVTSAQKNPTAFYLCASGTASNQPQHFGDGTRLSIL.

This chain connects TRBV20-1 to TRBJ2-2; D unresolved. The CDR3 extends over 13 amino acids. Deletions cut 1 base from V and 2 bases from J, with 5 bases between. Germline V gene data show CDR1 as DFQATT and CDR2 as SNEGSKA (reference sequence). The CDR3 nucleotides are TGCAGTGCTAGAGTAACTAACACCGGGGAGCTGTTTTTT. Amino acid sequence: CSARVTNTGELFF.

By share, this clonotype counts as medium-sized. V usage is TRBV29-1 and J usage is TRBJ1-2; tentatively, D is TRBD1 (5 bases). Germline V lookup: CDR1 SQVTM, CDR2 ANQGSEA. This CDR3 has 13 amino acids. Between the trimmed V and J ends, which lost 3 bases and 4 bases, there was a span of 12 bases. The CDR3 here is CSVDKGYGYGYTF. CDR3 nucleotide sequence: TGCAGCGTTGATAAGGGGTATGGCTATGGCTACACCTTC.